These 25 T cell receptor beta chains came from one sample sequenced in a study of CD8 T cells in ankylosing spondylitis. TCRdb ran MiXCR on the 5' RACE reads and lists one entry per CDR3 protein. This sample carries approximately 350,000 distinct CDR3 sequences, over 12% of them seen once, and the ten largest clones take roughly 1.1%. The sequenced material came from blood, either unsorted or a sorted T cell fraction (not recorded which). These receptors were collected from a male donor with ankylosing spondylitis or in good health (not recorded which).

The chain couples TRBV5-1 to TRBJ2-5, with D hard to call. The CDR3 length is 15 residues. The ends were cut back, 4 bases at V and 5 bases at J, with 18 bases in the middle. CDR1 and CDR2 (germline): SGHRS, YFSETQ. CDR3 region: CASSRPPGSTETQYF. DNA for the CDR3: TGCGCCAGCAGCCGTCCCCCAGGAAGCACGGAGACCCAGTACTTC. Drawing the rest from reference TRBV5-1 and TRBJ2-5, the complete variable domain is KAGVTQTPRYLIKTRGQQVTLSCSPISGHRSVSWYQQTPGQGLQFLFEYFSETQRNKGNFPGRFSGRQFSNSRSEMNVSTLELGDSALYLCASSRPPGSTETQYFGPGTRLLVL.

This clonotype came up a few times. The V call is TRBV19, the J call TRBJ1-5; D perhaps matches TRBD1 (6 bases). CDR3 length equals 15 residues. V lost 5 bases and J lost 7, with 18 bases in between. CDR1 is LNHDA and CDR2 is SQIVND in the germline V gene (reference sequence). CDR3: CASSFARGAGQPQHF. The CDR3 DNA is TGTGCCAGTAGTTTCGCTCGGGGGGCGGGGCAGCCCCAGCATTTT.

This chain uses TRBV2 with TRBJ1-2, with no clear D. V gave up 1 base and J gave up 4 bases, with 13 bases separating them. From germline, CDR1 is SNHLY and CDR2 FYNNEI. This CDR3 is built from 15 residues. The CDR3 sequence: CASSEEGFSAYGYTF. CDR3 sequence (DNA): TGTGCCAGCAGTGAAGAGGGTTTTTCCGCCTATGGCTACACCTTC.

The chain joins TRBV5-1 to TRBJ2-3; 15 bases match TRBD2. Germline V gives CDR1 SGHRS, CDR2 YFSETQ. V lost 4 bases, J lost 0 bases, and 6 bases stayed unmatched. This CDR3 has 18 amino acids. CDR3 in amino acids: CASSPGLAGGPSTDTQYF. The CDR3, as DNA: TGCGCCAGCAGCCCAGGACTAGCGGGAGGGCCTAGCACAGATACGCAGTATTTT.

In DNA, the CDR3 is TGTGCCAGTCAGCCAAGGGGAGGGGAAGGGAACGAGCAGTACTTC. Translating gives CASQPRGGEGNEQYF. The chain uses TRBV14 and TRBJ2-7; the match to TRBD2 covers 7 bases. The ends lost 9 bases at V and 5 bases at J; junction bases unmatched: 16. This CDR3 has 15 amino acids. Germline CDR1 SGHDN, CDR2 FVKESK.

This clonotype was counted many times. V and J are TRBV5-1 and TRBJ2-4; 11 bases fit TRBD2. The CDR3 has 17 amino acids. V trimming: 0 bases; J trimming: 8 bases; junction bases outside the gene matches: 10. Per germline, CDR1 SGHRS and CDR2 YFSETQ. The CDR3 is CASSLGLAGWVPDIQYF. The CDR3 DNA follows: TGCGCCAGCAGCTTGGGACTAGCGGGATGGGTTCCGGACATTCAGTACTTC.

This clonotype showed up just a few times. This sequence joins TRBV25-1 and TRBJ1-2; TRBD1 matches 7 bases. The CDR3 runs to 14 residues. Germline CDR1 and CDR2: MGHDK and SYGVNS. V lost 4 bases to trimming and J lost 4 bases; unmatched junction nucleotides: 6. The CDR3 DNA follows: TGTGCCAGCAGTGCCCCAGGGGGGGCCTATGGCTACACCTTC. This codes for CASSAPGGAYGYTF.

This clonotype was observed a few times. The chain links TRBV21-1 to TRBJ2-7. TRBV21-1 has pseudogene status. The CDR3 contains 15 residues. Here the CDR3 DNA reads TGTGCCAGCAGCAACTTACAGTCTCCTCGCTGCGAGCAGTACTTC. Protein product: CASSNLQSPRCEQYF.

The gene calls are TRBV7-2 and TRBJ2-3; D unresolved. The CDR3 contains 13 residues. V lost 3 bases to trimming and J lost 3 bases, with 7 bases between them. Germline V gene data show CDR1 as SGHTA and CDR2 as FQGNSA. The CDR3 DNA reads TGTGCCAGCAGCTTCTATCCGACAGATACGCAGTATTTT. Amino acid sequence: CASSFYPTDTQYF.

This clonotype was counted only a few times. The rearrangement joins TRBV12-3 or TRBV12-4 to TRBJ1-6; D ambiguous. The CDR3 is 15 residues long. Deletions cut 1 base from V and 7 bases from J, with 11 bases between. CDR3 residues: CASSLGGELNSPLHF. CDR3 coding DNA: TGTGCCAGCAGTTTAGGCGGGGAGCTCAATTCACCCCTCCACTTT.

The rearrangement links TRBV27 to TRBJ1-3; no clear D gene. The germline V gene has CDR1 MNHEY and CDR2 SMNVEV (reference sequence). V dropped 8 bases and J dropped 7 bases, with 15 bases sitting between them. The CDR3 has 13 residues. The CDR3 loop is CASPASLWNTIYF. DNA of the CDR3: TGTGCCAGCCCTGCCAGTCTCTGGAACACCATATATTTT.

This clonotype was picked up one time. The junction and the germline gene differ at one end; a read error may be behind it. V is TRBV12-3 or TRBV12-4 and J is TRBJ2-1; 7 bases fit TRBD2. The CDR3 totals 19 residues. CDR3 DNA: TGTGCCATCAGTTTTTTCGGGCACCGAAGCGGGAACTCTTACAATGAGCAGTTCTTC. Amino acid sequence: CAISFFGHRSGNSYNEQFF.

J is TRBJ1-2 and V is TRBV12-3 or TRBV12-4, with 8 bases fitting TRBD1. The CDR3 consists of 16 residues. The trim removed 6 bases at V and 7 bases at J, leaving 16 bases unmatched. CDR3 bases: TGTGCCAGCAGCTATGGGGGGACAGGCCCGCGGGGTGGCTACACCTTC. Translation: CASSYGGTGPRGGYTF.

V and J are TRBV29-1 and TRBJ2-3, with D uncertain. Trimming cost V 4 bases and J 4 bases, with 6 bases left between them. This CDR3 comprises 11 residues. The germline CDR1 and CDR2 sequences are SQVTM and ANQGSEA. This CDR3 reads CSVGGSDTQYF. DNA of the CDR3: TGCAGCGTTGGGGGATCAGATACGCAGTATTTT.

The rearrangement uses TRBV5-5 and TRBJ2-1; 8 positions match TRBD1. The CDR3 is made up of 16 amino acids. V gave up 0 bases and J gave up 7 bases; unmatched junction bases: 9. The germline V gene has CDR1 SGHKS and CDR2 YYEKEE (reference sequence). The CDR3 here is CASSLEPGGSLNEQFF. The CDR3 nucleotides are TGTGCCAGCAGCTTGGAGCCAGGGGGCTCCCTTAATGAGCAGTTCTTC.

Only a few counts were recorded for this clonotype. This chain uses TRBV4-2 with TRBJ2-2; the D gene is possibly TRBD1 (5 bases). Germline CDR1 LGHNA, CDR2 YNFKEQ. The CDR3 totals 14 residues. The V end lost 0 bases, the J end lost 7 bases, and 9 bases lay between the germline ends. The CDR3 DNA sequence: TGTGCCAGCAGCCAAGATCGGACAAACGGGGAGCTGTTTTTT. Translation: CASSQDRTNGELFF.

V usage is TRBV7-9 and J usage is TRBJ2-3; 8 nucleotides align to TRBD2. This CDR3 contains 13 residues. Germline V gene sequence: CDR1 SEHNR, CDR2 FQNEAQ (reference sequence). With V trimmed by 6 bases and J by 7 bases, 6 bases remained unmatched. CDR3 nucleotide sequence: TGTGCCAGCAGTATAGCGGGACCGAATACGCAGTATTTT. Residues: CASSIAGPNTQYF.

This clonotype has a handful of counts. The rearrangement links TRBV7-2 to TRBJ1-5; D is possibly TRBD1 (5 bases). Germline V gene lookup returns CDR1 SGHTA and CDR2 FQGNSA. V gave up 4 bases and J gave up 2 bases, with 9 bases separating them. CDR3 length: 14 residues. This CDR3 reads CASSSIRGNQPQHF. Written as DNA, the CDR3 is TGTGCCAGCAGCTCAATCAGGGGCAATCAGCCCCAGCATTTT.

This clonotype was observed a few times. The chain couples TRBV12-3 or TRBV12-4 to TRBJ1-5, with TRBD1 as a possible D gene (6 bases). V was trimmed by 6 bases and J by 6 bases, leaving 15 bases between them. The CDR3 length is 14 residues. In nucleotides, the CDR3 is TGTGCCAGCAGGGAGGGGGGGTATACTCAGCCCCAGCATTTT. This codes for CASREGGYTQPQHF.

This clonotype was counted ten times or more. CDR3 loop: CASSYRGNTEAFF. CDR3 in DNA: TGTGCCAGCAGTTACAGGGGGAACACTGAAGCTTTCTTT. The chain links TRBV6-2 or TRBV6-3 to TRBJ1-1; TRBD1 might be the D (5 bases). V shed 2 bases and J shed 1 base, with 5 bases lying between them. CDR1 is MNHEY and CDR2 is SVGEGT in the germline V gene. This CDR3 region has 13 residues.

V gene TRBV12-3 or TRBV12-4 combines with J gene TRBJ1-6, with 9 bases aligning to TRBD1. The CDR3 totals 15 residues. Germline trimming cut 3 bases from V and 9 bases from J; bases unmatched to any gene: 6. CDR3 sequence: CASSFTGTGSSPLHF. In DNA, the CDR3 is TGTGCCAGCAGTTTTACCGGGACAGGGAGTTCACCCCTCCACTTT.

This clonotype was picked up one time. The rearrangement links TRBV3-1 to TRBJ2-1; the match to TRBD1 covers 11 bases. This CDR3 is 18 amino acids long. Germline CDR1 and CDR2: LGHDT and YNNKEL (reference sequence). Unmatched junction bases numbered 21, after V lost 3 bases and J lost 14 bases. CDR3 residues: CASSHTARTGGMLAREFF. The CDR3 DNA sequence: TGTGCCAGCAGCCACACCGCCCGGACAGGGGGCATGCTAGCTAGGGAGTTCTTC.

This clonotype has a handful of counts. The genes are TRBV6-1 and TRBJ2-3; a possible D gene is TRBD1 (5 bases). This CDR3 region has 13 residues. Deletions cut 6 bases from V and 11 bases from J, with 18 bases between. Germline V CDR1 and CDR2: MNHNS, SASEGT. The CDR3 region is CASSPVRGERQYF. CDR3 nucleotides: TGTGCCAGCAGCCCTGTAAGGGGTGAGAGGCAGTATTTT.

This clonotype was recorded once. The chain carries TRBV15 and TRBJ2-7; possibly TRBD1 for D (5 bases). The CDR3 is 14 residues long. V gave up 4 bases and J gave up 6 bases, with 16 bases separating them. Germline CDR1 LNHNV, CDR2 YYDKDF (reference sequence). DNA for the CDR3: TGTGCCACCAGCATAACCAGGGCACTACGCGAGCAGTACTTC. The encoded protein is CATSITRALREQYF.

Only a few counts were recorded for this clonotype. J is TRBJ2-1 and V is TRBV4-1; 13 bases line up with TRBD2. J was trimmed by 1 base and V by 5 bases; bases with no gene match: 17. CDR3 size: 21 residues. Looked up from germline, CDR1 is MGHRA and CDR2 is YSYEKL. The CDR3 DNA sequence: TGCGCCAGCAGCTCGCCCGGGGGACTAGCGGGGCCTGAACGGTCCTACAATGAGCAGTTCTTC. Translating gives CASSSPGGLAGPERSYNEQFF.